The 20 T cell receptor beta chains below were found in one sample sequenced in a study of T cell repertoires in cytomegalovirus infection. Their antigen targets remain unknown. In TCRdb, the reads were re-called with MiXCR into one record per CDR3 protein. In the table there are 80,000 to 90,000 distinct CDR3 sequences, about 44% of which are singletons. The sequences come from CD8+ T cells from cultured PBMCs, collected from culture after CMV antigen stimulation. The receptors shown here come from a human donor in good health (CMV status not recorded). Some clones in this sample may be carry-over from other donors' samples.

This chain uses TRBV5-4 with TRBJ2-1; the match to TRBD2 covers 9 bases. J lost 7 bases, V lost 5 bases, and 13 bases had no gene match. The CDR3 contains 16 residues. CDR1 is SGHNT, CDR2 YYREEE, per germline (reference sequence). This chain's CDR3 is CASRGRASGMGNEQFF. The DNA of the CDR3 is TGTGCCAGCAGGGGCCGGGCTAGCGGGATGGGTAATGAGCAGTTCTTC.

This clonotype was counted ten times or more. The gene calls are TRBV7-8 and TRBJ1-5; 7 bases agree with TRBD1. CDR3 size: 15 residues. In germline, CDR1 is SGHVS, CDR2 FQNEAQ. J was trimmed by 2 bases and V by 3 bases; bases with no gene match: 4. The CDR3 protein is CASSFEGAGNQPQHF. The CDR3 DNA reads TGTGCCAGCAGCTTTGAGGGGGCAGGCAATCAGCCCCAGCATTTT.

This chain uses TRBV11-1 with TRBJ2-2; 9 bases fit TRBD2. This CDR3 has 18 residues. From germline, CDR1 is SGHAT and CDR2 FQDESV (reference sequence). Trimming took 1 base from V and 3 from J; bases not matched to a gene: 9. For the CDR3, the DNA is TGTGCCAGCAGCTTAGGCCTAGCGGGATCGCAGGACACCGGGGAGCTGTTTTTT. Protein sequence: CASSLGLAGSQDTGELFF.

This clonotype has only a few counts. CDR3 sequence (DNA): TGTGCCAGCAGCGACAGTGTTGGGCAAGAGACCCAGTACTTC. Translated, it gives CASSDSVGQETQYF. The chain couples TRBV7-2 to TRBJ2-5; possibly TRBD1 for D (5 bases). Deletions cut 5 bases from V and 2 bases from J, with 12 bases between. The CDR3 is made up of 14 amino acids. The germline CDR1 and CDR2 sequences are SGHTA and FQGNSA.

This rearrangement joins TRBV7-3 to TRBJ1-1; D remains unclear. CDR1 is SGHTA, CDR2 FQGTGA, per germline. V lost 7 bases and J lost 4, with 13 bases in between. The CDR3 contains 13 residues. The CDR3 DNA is TGTGCCAGCACCCTAAACGGCGGCACTGAAGCTTTCTTT. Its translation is CASTLNGGTEAFF. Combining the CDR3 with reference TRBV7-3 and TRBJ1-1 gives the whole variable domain GAGVSQTPSNKVTEKGKYVELRCDPISGHTALYWYRQSLGQGPEFLIYFQGTGAADDSGLPNDRFFAVRPEGSVSTLKIQRTERGDSAVYLCASTLNGGTEAFFGQGTRLTVV.

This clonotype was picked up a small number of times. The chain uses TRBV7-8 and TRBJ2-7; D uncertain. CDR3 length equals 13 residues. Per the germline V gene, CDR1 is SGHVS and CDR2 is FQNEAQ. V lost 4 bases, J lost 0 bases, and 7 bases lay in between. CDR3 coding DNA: TGTGCCAGCAGCTGGGCGGCCTCCTACGAGCAGTACTTC. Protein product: CASSWAASYEQYF.

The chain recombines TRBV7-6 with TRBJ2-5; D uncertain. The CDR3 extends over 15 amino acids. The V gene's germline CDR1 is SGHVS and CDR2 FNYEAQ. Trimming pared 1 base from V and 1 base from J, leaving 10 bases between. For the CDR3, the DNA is TGTGCCAGCAGCTTAGGGCAGACCCTCCAAGAGACCCAGTACTTC. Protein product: CASSLGQTLQETQYF.

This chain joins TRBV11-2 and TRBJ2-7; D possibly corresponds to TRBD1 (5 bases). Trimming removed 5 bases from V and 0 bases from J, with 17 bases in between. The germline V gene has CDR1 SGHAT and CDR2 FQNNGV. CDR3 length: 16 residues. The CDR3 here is CASSPEKGSSSYEQYF. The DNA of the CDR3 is TGTGCCAGCAGCCCGGAAAAGGGGTCCAGCTCCTACGAGCAGTACTTC.

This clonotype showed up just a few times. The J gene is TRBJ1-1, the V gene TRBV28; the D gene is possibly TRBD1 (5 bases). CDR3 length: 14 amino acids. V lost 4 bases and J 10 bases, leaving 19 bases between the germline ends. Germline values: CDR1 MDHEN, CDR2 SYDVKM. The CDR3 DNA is TGTGCCAGCAGTTCACCCACAGGCCGAGGACGAGCTTTCTTT. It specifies CASSSPTGRGRAFF.

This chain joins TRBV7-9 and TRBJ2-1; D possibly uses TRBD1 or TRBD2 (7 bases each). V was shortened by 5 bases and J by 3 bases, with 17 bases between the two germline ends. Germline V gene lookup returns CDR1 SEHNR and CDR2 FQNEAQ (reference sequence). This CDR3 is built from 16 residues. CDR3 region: CASSPPGGVFYNEQFF. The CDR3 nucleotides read TGTGCCAGCAGCCCCCCAGGGGGGGTGTTCTACAATGAGCAGTTCTTC.

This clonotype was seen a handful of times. The CDR3 reads CASSPQGDVTEAFF. CDR3 in DNA: TGCGCCAGCAGCCCTCAGGGGGATGTCACTGAAGCTTTCTTT. This chain connects TRBV4-1 to TRBJ1-1; the match to TRBD1 covers 7 bases. This CDR3 has 14 residues. The germline gives CDR1 MGHRA, CDR2 YSYEKL. With V trimmed by 4 bases and J by 4 bases, 6 bases remained unmatched.

Written as DNA, the CDR3 is TGCAGTGCTAGAGATAATAGAGCTCCCGAGCAGTACTTC. Translated: CSARDNRAPEQYF. The genes are TRBV20-1 and TRBJ2-7; D call uncertain. The CDR3 runs to 13 residues. V was pared by 0 bases and J by 6 bases, with 12 bases between. The germline CDR1 and CDR2 sequences are DFQATT and SNEGSKA (reference sequence).

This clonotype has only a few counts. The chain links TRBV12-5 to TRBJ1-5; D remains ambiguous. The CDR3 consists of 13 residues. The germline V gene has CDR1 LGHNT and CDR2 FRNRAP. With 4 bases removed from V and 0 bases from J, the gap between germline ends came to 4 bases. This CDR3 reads CASGSDSNQPQHF. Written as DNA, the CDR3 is TGTGCTAGTGGTTCGGATAGCAATCAGCCCCAGCATTTT.

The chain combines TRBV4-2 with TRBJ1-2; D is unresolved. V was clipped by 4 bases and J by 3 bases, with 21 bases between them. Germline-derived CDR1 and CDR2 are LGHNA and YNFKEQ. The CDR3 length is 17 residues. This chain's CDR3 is CASSPIAMDEGYYGYTF. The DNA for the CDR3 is TGTGCCAGCAGCCCAATAGCGATGGATGAGGGCTACTATGGCTACACCTTC.

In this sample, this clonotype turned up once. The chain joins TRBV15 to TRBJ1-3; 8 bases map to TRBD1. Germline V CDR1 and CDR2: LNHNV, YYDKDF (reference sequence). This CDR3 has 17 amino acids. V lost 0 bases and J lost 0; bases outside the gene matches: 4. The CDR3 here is CATSRDRQGASGNTIYF. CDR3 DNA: TGTGCCACCAGCAGAGATCGGCAGGGGGCCTCTGGAAACACCATATATTTT.

CDR3 DNA: TGTGCCACTCCCACCCAACTAGACTACGAGCAGTACTTC. This codes for CATPTQLDYEQYF. The J gene is TRBJ2-7, the V gene TRBV28; D might be TRBD2 (5 bases). The CDR3 runs 13 residues. V lost 10 bases, J lost 3 bases, and 16 bases lay in between. The germline gives CDR1 MDHEN, CDR2 SYDVKM.

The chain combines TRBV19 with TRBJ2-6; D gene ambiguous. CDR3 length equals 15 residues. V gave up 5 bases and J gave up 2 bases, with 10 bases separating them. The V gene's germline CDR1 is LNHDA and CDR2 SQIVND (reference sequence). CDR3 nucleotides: TGTGCCAGTAGTGACACTGGGACTGGGGCCAACGTCCTGACTTTC. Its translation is CASSDTGTGANVLTF.

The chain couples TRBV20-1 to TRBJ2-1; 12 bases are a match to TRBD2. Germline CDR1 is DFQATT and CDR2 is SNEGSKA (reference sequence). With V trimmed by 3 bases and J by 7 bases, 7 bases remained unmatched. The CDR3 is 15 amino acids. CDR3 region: CSASVRTSGVNEQFF. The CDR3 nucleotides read TGCAGTGCTAGCGTTCGGACTAGCGGGGTTAATGAGCAGTTCTTC.

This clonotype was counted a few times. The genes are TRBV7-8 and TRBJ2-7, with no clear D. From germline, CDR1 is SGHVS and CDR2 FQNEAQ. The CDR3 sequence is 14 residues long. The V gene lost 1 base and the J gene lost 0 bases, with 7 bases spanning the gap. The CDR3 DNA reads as TGTGCCAGCAGCTTAGGGAAGAGCTCCTACGAGCAGTACTTC. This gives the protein CASSLGKSSYEQYF.

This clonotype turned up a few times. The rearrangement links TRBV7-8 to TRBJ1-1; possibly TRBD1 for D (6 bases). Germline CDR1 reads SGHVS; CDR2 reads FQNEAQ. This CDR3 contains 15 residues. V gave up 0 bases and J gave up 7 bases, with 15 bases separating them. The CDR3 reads CASSLAVRGQGEAFF. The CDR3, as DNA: TGTGCCAGCAGCTTAGCGGTTCGGGGGCAGGGTGAAGCTTTCTTT.